What follows are 2 T cell receptor beta chains derived from one specimen sequenced in a study of identical twins. TCRdb called the 5' RACE reads again in MiXCR, with one record for every CDR3 protein. The data hold some 1,700,000 distinct CDR3 sequences, with roughly 35% observed a single time. Sequenced: cord blood. Receptors were obtained from a newborn girl in good health.

The genes are TRBV5-6 and TRBJ1-5, with 7 bases lining up with TRBD1. The V and J ends lost 7 bases and 6 bases, in that order; junction bases with no gene match: 10. Germline V CDR1 and CDR2: SGHDT, YYEEEE. This CDR3 spans 14 amino acids. The CDR3, as DNA: TGTGCCAGCTACCTTGAGACAGGGCTTCAGCCCCAGCATTTT. Translating gives CASYLETGLQPQHF.

The CDR3 DNA sequence: TGTGCCAGCACTAGCGGCTATGAGCAGTTCTTC. Protein sequence: CASTSGYEQFF. This chain connects TRBV5-6 to TRBJ2-1, with 7 bases matching TRBD2. Germline-derived CDR1 and CDR2 are SGHDT and YYEEEE. Germline trimming cut 6 bases from V and 8 bases from J; bases unmatched to any gene: 2. The CDR3 sequence is 11 residues long.